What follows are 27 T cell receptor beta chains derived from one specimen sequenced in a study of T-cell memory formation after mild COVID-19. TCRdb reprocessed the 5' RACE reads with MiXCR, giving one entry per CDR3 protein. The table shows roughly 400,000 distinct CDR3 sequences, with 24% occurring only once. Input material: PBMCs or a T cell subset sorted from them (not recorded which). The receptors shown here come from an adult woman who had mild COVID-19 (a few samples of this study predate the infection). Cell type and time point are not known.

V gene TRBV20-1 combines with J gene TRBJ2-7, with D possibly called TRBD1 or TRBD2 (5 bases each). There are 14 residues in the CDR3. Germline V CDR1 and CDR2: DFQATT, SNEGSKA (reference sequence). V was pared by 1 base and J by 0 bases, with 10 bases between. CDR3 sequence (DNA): TGCAGTGCTAGAGCGGGACCTCGCTCCTACGAGCAGTACTTC. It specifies CSARAGPRSYEQYF.

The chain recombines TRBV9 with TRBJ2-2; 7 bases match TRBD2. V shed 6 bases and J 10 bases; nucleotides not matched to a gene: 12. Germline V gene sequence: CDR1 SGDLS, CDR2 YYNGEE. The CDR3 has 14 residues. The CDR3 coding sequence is TGTGCCAGCACCCCCGGGACTACCCAGGAGGAGCTGTTTTTT. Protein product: CASTPGTTQEELFF.

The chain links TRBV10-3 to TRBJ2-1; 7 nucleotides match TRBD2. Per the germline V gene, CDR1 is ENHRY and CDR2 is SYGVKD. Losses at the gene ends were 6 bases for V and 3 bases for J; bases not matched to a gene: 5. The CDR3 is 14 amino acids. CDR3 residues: CAISGLGVYNEQFF. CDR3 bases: TGTGCCATCAGCGGACTAGGGGTCTACAATGAGCAGTTCTTC.

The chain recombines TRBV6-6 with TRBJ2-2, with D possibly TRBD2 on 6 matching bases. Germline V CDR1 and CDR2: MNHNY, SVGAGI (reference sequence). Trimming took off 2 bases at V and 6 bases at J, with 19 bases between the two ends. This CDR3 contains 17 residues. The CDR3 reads CASSYRMEGGSAGELFF. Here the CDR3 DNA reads TGTGCCAGCAGTTACCGAATGGAGGGAGGATCGGCCGGGGAGCTGTTTTTT.

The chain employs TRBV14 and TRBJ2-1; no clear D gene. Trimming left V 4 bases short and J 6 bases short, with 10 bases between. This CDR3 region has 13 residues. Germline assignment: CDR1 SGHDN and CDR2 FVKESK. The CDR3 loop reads CASSPTYSNEQFF. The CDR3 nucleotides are TGTGCCAGCAGCCCTACGTACAGCAATGAGCAGTTCTTC. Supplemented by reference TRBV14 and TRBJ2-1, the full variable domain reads EAGVTQFPSHSVIEKGQTVTLRCDPISGHDNLYWYRRVMGKEIKFLLHFVKESKQDESGMPNNRFLAERTGGTYSTLKVQPAELEDSGVYFCASSPTYSNEQFFGPGTRLTVL.

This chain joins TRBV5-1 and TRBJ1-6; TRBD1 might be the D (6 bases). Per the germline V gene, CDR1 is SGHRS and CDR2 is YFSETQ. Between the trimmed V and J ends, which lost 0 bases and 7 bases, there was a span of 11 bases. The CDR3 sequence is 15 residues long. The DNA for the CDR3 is TGCGCCAGCAGCTTGGTTTCAGGGGACAATTCACCCCTCCACTTT. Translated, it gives CASSLVSGDNSPLHF.

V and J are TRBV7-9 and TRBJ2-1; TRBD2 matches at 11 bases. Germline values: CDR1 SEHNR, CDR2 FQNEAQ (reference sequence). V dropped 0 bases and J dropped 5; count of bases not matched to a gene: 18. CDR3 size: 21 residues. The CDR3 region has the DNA TGTGCCAGCAGCTTAGCGGGCCGCCCTAGCGGGAGGAGGGCTACAAACAATGAGCAGTTCTTC. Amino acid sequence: CASSLAGRPSGRRATNNEQFF.

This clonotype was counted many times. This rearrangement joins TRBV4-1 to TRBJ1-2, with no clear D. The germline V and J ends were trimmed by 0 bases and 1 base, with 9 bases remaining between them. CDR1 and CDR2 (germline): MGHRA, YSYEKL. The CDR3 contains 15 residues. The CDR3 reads CASSQDSAINYGYTF. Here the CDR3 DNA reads TGCGCCAGCAGCCAAGATTCAGCGATTAACTATGGCTACACCTTC.

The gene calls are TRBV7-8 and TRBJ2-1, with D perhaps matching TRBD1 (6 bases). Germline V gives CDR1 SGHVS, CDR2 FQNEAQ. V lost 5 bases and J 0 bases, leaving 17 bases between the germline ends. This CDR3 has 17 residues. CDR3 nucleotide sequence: TGTGCCAGCAGCCCCTCCAGGGGATTAAGCTCCTACAATGAGCAGTTCTTC. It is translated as CASSPSRGLSSYNEQFF.

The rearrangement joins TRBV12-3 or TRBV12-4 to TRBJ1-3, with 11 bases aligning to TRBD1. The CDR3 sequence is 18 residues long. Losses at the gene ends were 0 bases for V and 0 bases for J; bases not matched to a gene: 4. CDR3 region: CASSLALGQGASGNTIYF. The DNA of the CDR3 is TGTGCCAGCAGTTTAGCGCTCGGACAGGGGGCCTCTGGAAACACCATATATTTT.

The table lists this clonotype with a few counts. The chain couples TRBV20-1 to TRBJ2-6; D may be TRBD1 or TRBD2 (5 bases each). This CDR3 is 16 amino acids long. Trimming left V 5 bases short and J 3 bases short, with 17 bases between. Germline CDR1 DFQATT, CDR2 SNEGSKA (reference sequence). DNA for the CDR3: TGCAGTGCTCGGACACCTTTTGGAGGTGGGGCCAACGTCCTGACTTTC. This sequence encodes CSARTPFGGGANVLTF.

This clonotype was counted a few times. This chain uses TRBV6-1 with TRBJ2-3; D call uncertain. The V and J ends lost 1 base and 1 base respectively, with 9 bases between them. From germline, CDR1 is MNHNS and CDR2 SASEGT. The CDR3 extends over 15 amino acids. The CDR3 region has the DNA TGTGCCAGCAGTGAAGAGGGTCTGCGCACAGATACGCAGTATTTT. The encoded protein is CASSEEGLRTDTQYF.

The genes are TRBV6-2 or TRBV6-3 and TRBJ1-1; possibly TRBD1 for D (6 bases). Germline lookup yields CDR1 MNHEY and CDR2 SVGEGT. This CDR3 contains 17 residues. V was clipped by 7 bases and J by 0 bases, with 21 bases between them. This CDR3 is CASTGTSRGSMNTEAFF. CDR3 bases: TGTGCCAGCACGGGGACATCCAGGGGAAGCATGAACACTGAAGCTTTCTTT.

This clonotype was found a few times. The CDR3 region is CSASKARGGDEQYF. The CDR3 DNA sequence: TGCAGTGCTAGTAAAGCCCGGGGGGGGGACGAGCAGTACTTC. The chain links TRBV20-1 to TRBJ2-7; 8 nucleotides agree with TRBD2. Trimming took 3 bases from V and 5 from J; bases not matched to a gene: 9. CDR3 length equals 14 residues. CDR1 and CDR2 from the germline V gene are DFQATT and SNEGSKA (reference sequence).

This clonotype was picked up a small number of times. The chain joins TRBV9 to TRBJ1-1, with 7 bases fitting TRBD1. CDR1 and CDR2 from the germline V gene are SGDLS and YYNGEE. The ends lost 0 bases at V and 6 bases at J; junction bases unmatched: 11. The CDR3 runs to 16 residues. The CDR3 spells CASSVEGRGEEAEAFF. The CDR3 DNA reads TGTGCCAGCAGCGTAGAAGGCAGGGGGGAGGAGGCTGAAGCTTTCTTT.

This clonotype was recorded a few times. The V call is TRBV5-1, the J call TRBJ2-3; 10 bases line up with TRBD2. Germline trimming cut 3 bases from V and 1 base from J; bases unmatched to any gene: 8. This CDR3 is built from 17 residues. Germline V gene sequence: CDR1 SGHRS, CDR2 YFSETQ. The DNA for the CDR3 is TGCGCCAGCAGCTCGAACCCCGGGACTAGCGGCACAGATACGCAGTATTTT. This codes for CASSSNPGTSGTDTQYF.

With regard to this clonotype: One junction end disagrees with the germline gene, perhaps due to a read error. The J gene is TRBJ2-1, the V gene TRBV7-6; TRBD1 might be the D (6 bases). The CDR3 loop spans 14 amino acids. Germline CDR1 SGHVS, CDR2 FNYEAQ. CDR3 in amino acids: CSSSRLTGHNEQFF. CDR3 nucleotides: TGTTCCAGCAGCCGCCTCACAGGGCACAATGAGCAGTTCTTC.

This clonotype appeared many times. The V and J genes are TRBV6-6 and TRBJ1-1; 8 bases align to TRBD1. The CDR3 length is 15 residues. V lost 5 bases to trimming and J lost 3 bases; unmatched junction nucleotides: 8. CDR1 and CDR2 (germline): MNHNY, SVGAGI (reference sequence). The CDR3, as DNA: TGTGCCAGCAGTGGAGACAGGGGTGTTCACACTGAAGCTTTCTTT. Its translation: CASSGDRGVHTEAFF.

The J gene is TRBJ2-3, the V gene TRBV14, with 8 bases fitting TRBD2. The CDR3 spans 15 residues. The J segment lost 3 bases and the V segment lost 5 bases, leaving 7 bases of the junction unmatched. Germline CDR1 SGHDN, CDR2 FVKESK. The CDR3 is CASSEGRGGTDTQYF. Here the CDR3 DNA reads TGTGCCAGCAGCGAGGGCCGGGGGGGTACAGATACGCAGTATTTT.

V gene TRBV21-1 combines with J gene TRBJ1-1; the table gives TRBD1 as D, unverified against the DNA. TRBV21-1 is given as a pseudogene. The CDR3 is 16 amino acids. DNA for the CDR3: TGTGCCAGCAGCAAAGAGGGGCCAGGGTTGAACACTGAAGCTTTCTTT. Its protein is CASSKEGPGLNTEAFF.

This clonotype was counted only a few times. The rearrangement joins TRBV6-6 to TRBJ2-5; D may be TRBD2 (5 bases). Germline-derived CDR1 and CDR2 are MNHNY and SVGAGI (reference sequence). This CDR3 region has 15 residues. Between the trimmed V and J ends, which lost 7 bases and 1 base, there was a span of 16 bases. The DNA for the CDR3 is TGTGCCAGCACCGACGTCGGGGAGCCCCAAGAGACCCAGTACTTC. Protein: CASTDVGEPQETQYF.

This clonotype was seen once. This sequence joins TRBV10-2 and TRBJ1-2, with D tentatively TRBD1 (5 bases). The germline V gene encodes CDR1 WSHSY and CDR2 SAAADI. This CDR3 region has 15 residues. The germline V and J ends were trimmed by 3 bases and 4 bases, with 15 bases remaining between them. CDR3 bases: TGCGCCAGCAGTGACACCTGGGGCGGGTCCTATGGCTACACCTTC. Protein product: CASSDTWGGSYGYTF.

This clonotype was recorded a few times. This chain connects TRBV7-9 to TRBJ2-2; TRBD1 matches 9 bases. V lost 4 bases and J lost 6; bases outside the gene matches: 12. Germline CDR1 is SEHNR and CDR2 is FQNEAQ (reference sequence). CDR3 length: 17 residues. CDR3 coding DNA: TGTGCCAGCAGCTCCTCCGGGACAGGGATTTGGGCCGGGGAGCTGTTTTTT. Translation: CASSSSGTGIWAGELFF. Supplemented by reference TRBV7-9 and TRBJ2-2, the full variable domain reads DTGVSQNPRHKITKRGQNVTFRCDPISEHNRLYWYRQTLGQGPEFLTYFQNEAQLEKSRLLSDRFSAERPKGSFSTLEIQRTEQGDSAMYLCASSSSGTGIWAGELFFGEGSRLTVL.

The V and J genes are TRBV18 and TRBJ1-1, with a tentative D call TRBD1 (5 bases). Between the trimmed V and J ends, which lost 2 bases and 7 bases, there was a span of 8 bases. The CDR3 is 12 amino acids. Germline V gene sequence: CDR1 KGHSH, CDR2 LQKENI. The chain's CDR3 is CASSPVRDEAFF. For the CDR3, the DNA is TGTGCCAGCTCACCAGTCAGGGATGAAGCTTTCTTT. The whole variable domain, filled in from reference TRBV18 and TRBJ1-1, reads NAGVMQNPRHLVRRRGQEARLRCSPMKGHSHVYWYRQLPEEGLKFMVYLQKENIIDESGMPKERFSAEFPKEGPSILRIQQVVRGDSAAYFCASSPVRDEAFFGQGTRLTVV.

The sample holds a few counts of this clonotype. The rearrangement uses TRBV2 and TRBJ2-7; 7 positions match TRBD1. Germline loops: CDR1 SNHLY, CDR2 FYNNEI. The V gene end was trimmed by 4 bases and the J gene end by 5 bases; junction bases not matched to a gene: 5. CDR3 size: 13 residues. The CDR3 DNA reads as TGTGCCAGCAGTGGGGAAGGGGGCAACGAGCAGTACTTC. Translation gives CASSGEGGNEQYF.

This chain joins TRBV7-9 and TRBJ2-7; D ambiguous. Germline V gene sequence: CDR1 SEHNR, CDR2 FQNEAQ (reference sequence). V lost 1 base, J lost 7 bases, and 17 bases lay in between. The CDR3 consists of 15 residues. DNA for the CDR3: TGTGCCAGCAGCTTAGTGATGAGCACCCTGGGGGAGCAGTACTTC. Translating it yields CASSLVMSTLGEQYF.

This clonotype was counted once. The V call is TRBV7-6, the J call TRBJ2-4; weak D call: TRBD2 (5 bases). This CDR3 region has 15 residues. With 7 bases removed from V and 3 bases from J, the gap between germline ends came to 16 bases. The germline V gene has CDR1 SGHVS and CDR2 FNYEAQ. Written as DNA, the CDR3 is TGTGCCAGCAACCAAGACTACCACCGCAAAAACATTCAGTACTTC. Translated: CASNQDYHRKNIQYF. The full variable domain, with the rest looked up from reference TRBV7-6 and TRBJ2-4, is GAGVSQSPRYKVTKRGQDVALRCDPISGHVSLYWYRQALGQGPEFLTYFNYEAQQDKSGLPNDRFSAERPEGSISTLTIQRTEQRDSAMYRCASNQDYHRKNIQYFGAGTRLSVL.